The 29 T cell receptor beta chains reported below all come from one sample, sequenced in a study of blood T cell repertoires in COVID-19. The protocol was immunoSEQ multiplex PCR, while the TCRdb copy is restricted to in-frame clones and leaves out a portion. In the table there are over 400,000 clones, around 85% of which are singletons. What was sequenced was peripheral blood. These receptors all come from a human donor in a cohort sampled during active COVID-19.

V usage is TRBV6-1 and J usage is TRBJ2-5; 10 bases fit TRBD2. This CDR3 is 17 amino acids long. V dropped 3 bases and J dropped 4; count of bases not matched to a gene: 11. Germline-derived CDR1 and CDR2 are MNHNS and SASEGT. The CDR3 here is CASSDRASGSLGETQYF. In DNA form, the CDR3 reads TGTGCCAGCAGTGATCGGGCTAGCGGGAGTTTAGGAGAGACCCAGTACTTC.

This chain uses TRBV13 with TRBJ2-2; D is perhaps TRBD1 (6 bases). CDR3 length: 16 amino acids. Germline CDR1 reads PRHDT; CDR2 reads FYEKMQ (reference sequence). V lost 5 bases, J lost 1 base, and 14 bases lay in between. CDR3 in amino acids: CASSHTGTQNTGELFF. The DNA of the CDR3 is TGTGCCAGCAGCCACACCGGGACACAGAACACCGGGGAGCTGTTTTTT.

The chain couples TRBV30 to TRBJ1-5; the D is unclear. Per germline, CDR1 GTSNPN and CDR2 SVGIG (reference sequence). The CDR3 length is 20 residues. The V gene lost 2 bases and the J gene lost 2 bases, with 28 bases spanning the gap. DNA for the CDR3: TGTGCCTGGAGTACTCACCCTACCTCAGGATCCCGGAAGGGCAATCAGCCCCAGCATTTT. Translation: CAWSTHPTSGSRKGNQPQHF.

The chain recombines TRBV9 with TRBJ2-5, with D hard to call. Between the trimmed V and J ends, which lost 0 bases and 2 bases, there was a span of 8 bases. The V gene's germline CDR1 is SGDLS and CDR2 YYNGEE. This CDR3 has 14 residues. The CDR3 DNA sequence: TGTGCCAGCAGCGTAGGTTGGGCACAAGAGACCCAGTACTTC. Translated, it gives CASSVGWAQETQYF.

This clone was observed a single time. The chain employs TRBV7-9 and TRBJ2-1; D might be TRBD2 (5 bases). The CDR3 contains 13 residues. Looked up from germline, CDR1 is SEHNR and CDR2 is FQNEAQ (reference sequence). V lost 8 bases to trimming and J lost 0 bases, with 8 bases between them. CDR3 residues: CASEGSSYNEQFF. DNA for the CDR3: TGTGCCAGCGAGGGCAGCTCCTACAATGAGCAGTTCTTC.

This rearrangement joins TRBV11-1 to TRBJ2-4; 7 nucleotides match TRBD1. CDR3 length: 15 residues. Unmatched junction bases numbered 5, after V lost 4 bases and J lost 2 bases. The germline CDR1 and CDR2 sequences are SGHAT and FQDESV (reference sequence). The CDR3 region is CASSSTGVPKNIQYF. The DNA of the CDR3 is TGTGCCAGCAGCTCCACAGGGGTTCCCAAAAACATTCAGTACTTC.

The chain is built from TRBV9 and TRBJ1-6, with D possibly being TRBD1 (5 bases). Trimming removed 2 bases from V and 10 bases from J, with 19 bases in between. The CDR3 covers 16 residues. CDR1 and CDR2 (germline): SGDLS, YYNGEE. The CDR3 DNA reads TGTGCCAGCAGCGTTGGGACTCTTGCTAAGGAATCACCCCTCCACTTT. Its translation is CASSVGTLAKESPLHF.

In the case of this clone: The junction differs from germline at one of its ends, possibly a read error. The rearrangement joins TRBV7-7 to TRBJ1-1; D not certain. This CDR3 is 13 amino acids long. In germline, CDR1 is SSHAT, CDR2 FNYEAQ (reference sequence). CDR3 loop: CASSLSMNTEAFF. The CDR3 DNA sequence: TGTGCTAGCAGCTTGAGCATGAACACTGAAGCTTTCTTT.

The chain carries TRBV7-8 and TRBJ2-1; the match to TRBD2 covers 8 bases. The germline V gene has CDR1 SGHVS and CDR2 FQNEAQ. V lost 3 bases to trimming and J lost 10 bases; unmatched junction nucleotides: 11. The CDR3 extends over 15 amino acids. Here the CDR3 reads CASSFSGLAAGEQFF. CDR3 sequence (DNA): TGTGCCAGCAGCTTTTCCGGACTAGCCGCCGGGGAGCAGTTCTTC.

The chain couples TRBV29-1 to TRBJ1-1; 8 nucleotides align to TRBD1. The CDR3 runs 10 residues. Per germline, CDR1 SQVTM and CDR2 ANQGSEA. The V gene end was trimmed by 4 bases and the J gene end by 11 bases; junction bases not matched to a gene: 3. CDR3 loop: CSVGTGRAFF. CDR3 bases: TGCAGCGTTGGGACAGGGAGGGCTTTCTTT. Combining the CDR3 with reference TRBV29-1 and TRBJ1-1 gives the whole variable domain SAVISQKPSRDICQRGTSLTIQCQVDSQVTMMFWYRQQPGQSLTLIATANQGSEATYESGFVIDKFPISRPNLTFSTLTVSNMSPEDSSIYLCSVGTGRAFFGQGTRLTVV.

CDR3 amino acids: CASSPQLAGVRNEQFF. CDR3 nucleotides: TGTGCCAGCAGCCCGCAACTAGCGGGAGTCCGCAATGAGCAGTTCTTC. V usage is TRBV7-2 and J usage is TRBJ2-1, with 11 bases that match TRBD2. In germline, CDR1 is SGHTA, CDR2 FQGNSA. The V and J ends lost 5 bases and 6 bases, in that order; junction bases with no gene match: 9. This CDR3 is built from 16 residues.

The chain couples TRBV24-1 to TRBJ2-5, with a possible D match to TRBD1 (6 bases). Trimming removed 1 base from V and 2 bases from J, with 10 bases in between. Germline V gene sequence: CDR1 KGHDR, CDR2 SFDVKD. This CDR3 comprises 15 residues. CDR3 in DNA: TGTGCCACCAGTGATTTCGACACAGGGCAAGAGACCCAGTACTTC. This encodes CATSDFDTGQETQYF.

The chain joins TRBV24-1 to TRBJ2-7; TRBD1 aligns across 9 bases. The V gene's germline CDR1 is KGHDR and CDR2 SFDVKD. The CDR3 is made up of 15 amino acids. Losses at the gene ends were 4 bases for V and 3 bases for J; bases not matched to a gene: 6. CDR3 sequence: CATSDPGQGRYEQYF. The CDR3 DNA reads as TGTGCCACCAGTGACCCGGGACAGGGCCGCTACGAGCAGTACTTC.

The chain employs TRBV6-1 and TRBJ1-1; D remains ambiguous. Trimming took off 1 base at V and 4 bases at J, with 13 bases between the two ends. This CDR3 region has 15 residues. Germline CDR1 is MNHNS and CDR2 is SASEGT. CDR3 DNA sequence: TGTGCCAGCAGTGAAGGGTCTGAAAGGAGCACTGAAGCTTTCTTT. Its translation: CASSEGSERSTEAFF.

The table lists this clone with a few counts. The chain recombines TRBV28 with TRBJ2-5, with 14 bases that match TRBD2. V lost 6 bases to trimming and J lost 4 bases; unmatched junction nucleotides: 13. Germline assignment: CDR1 MDHEN and CDR2 SYDVKM. The CDR3 has 18 residues. This chain's CDR3 is CASSPRKGLAGGPETQYF. In DNA, the CDR3 is TGTGCCAGCAGCCCTAGAAAAGGACTAGCGGGAGGTCCAGAGACCCAGTACTTC.

CDR3 DNA sequence: TGTGCCAGCTCACCCGGGGATGAAAAACTGTTTTTT. Translating gives CASSPGDEKLFF. This chain connects TRBV18 to TRBJ1-4; D is undetermined. The CDR3 is made up of 12 amino acids. CDR1 KGHSH and CDR2 LQKENI come from the germline V gene. V dropped 3 bases and J dropped 6 bases, with 5 bases sitting between them.

The V and J genes are TRBV10-3 and TRBJ2-2, with 7 positions matching TRBD2. Germline loops: CDR1 ENHRY, CDR2 SYGVKD. With V trimmed by 6 bases and J by 3 bases, 4 bases remained unmatched. The CDR3 is made up of 14 amino acids. The CDR3 sequence is CAIRTSVDTGELFF. The DNA for the CDR3 is TGTGCCATCAGAACTAGCGTTGACACCGGGGAGCTGTTTTTT.

This clone was counted a single time. The V call is TRBV25-1, the J call TRBJ1-5, with TRBD1 as a possible D gene (5 bases). Germline V CDR1 and CDR2: MGHDK, SYGVNS. The CDR3 spans 15 residues. The V end lost 3 bases, the J end lost 5 bases, and 14 bases lay between the germline ends. The CDR3 loop is CASSDDQGLHQPQHF. The CDR3 DNA sequence: TGTGCCAGCAGTGATGATCAGGGACTCCATCAGCCCCAGCATTTT.

The V call is TRBV13, the J call TRBJ2-1; the match to TRBD2 covers 14 bases. Germline V gene sequence: CDR1 PRHDT, CDR2 FYEKMQ (reference sequence). CDR3 length: 15 residues. V was clipped by 4 bases and J by 9 bases; unmatched bases: 5. CDR3 in DNA: TGTGCCAGCAGCTCCGGGACTAGCGGGAGCGGTGAGCAGTTCTTC. It specifies CASSSGTSGSGEQFF. The full variable domain, its missing parts supplied by reference TRBV13 and TRBJ2-1, is AAGVIQSPRHLIKEKRETATLKCYPIPRHDTVYWYQQGPGQDPQFLISFYEKMQSDKGSIPDRFSAQQFSDYHSELNMSSLELGDSALYFCASSSGTSGSGEQFFGPGTRLTVL.

The V call is TRBV6-5, the J call TRBJ1-1, with D possibly being TRBD1 (5 bases). The ends were cut back, 3 bases at V and 2 bases at J, with 13 bases in the middle. From germline, CDR1 is MNHEY and CDR2 SVGAGI. This CDR3 spans 15 amino acids. The CDR3 DNA reads as TGTGCCAGCAGTTATCGGAGGGGTCAAAACACTGAAGCTTTCTTT. This gives the protein CASSYRRGQNTEAFF.

In its sample, this clone was seen once. In DNA form, the CDR3 reads TGTGCCAGCAGTACTCCCGGGACAGGGGCCCTTGGCTACACCTTC. Translation gives CASSTPGTGALGYTF. The gene calls are TRBV28 and TRBJ1-2; 10 nucleotides align to TRBD1. This CDR3 is 15 amino acids long. The germline V gene encodes CDR1 MDHEN and CDR2 SYDVKM. With V trimmed by 5 bases and J by 7 bases, 10 bases remained unmatched.

This chain joins TRBV28 and TRBJ2-2; 7 bases agree with TRBD2. The CDR3 is 15 residues long. J gave up 4 bases and V 7 bases, and 9 bases lay outside the gene matches. The germline V gene encodes CDR1 MDHEN and CDR2 SYDVKM. CDR3 in DNA: TGTGCCAGCATTAGGGGCGGGAGCGGCACCGGGGAGCTGTTTTTT. This sequence encodes CASIRGGSGTGELFF.

This chain uses TRBV10-3 with TRBJ1-5; D remains unclear. Germline V CDR1 and CDR2: ENHRY, SYGVKD. CDR3 length: 13 amino acids. The V gene lost 6 bases and the J gene lost 4 bases, with 10 bases spanning the gap. The CDR3, as DNA: TGTGCCATCAGCCAAGAGAAAAATCAGCCCCAGCATTTT. This gives the protein CAISQEKNQPQHF.

The V and J genes are TRBV18 and TRBJ2-7; 8 bases are shared with TRBD1. V was pared by 3 bases and J by 5 bases, with 0 bases of the junction left unmatched. This CDR3 has 12 amino acids. Germline-derived CDR1 and CDR2 are KGHSH and LQKENI. For the CDR3, the DNA is TGTGCCAGCTCACCGACAGGGGACGAGCAGTACTTC. Translated: CASSPTGDEQYF.

The table lists this clone with a few counts. The chain is built from TRBV12-3 or TRBV12-4 and TRBJ1-1; no clear D. The V end lost 4 bases, the J end lost 0 bases, and 3 bases lay between the germline ends. The CDR3 totals 12 residues. As DNA, the CDR3 is TGTGCCAGCAGTTATATGAACACTGAAGCTTTCTTT. This codes for CASSYMNTEAFF.

This rearrangement joins TRBV9 to TRBJ2-1, with 13 bases aligning to TRBD2. This CDR3 comprises 17 residues. From germline, CDR1 is SGDLS and CDR2 YYNGEE. The trim removed 0 bases at V and 8 bases at J, leaving 8 bases unmatched. This chain's CDR3 is CASSVETSGRVGDEQFF. In nucleotides, the CDR3 is TGTGCCAGCAGCGTAGAAACTAGCGGGAGGGTCGGGGATGAGCAGTTCTTC.

The chain uses TRBV30 and TRBJ1-2; a weak D match, TRBD1 (6 bases). The CDR3 has 15 amino acids. V lost 0 bases, J lost 5 bases, and 16 bases lay in between. CDR1 and CDR2 (germline): GTSNPN, SVGIG (reference sequence). This CDR3 reads CAWSVLRQGLYGYTF. In DNA, the CDR3 is TGTGCCTGGAGTGTACTTCGGCAGGGGTTGTATGGCTACACCTTC.

The chain links TRBV6-4 to TRBJ2-1, with a weak D call TRBD1 (6 bases). CDR1 is MRHNA, CDR2 SNTAGT, per germline. The CDR3 has 13 residues. Trimming left V 3 bases short and J 7 bases short, with 10 bases between. The CDR3 nucleotides are TGTGCCAGCAGTGAAGGGGGTATTAATGAGCAGTTCTTC. Protein: CASSEGGINEQFF.

The chain couples TRBV5-4 to TRBJ1-2; 8 bases fit TRBD1. From germline, CDR1 is SGHNT and CDR2 YYREEE (reference sequence). The CDR3 contains 14 residues. Germline trimming cut 3 bases from V and 5 bases from J; bases unmatched to any gene: 6. The CDR3 spells CASSSDRANYGYTF. CDR3 sequence (DNA): TGTGCCAGCAGCTCGGACAGGGCCAATTATGGCTACACCTTC.